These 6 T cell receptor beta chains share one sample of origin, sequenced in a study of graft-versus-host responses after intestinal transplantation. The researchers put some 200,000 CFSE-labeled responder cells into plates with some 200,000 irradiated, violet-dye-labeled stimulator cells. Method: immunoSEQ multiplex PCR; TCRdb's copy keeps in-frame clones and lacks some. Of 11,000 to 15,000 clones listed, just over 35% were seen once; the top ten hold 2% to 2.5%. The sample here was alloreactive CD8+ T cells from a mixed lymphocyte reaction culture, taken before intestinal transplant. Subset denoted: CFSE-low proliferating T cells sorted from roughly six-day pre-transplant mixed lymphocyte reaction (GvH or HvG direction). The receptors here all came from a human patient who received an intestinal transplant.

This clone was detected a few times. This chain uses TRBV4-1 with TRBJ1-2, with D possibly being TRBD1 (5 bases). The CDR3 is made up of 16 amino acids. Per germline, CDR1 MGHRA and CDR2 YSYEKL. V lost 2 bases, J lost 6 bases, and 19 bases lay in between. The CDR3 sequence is CASSQTGQSGTDGYTF. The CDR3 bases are TGCGCCAGCAGCCAAACTGGCCAATCCGGGACGGATGGCTACACCTTC.

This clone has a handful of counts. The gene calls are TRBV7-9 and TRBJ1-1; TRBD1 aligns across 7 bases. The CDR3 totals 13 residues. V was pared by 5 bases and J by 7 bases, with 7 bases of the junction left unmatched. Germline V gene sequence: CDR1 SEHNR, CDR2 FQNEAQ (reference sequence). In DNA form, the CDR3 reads TGTGCCAGCAGCGTCACAGGGGCTGGTGAAGCTTTCTTT. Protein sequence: CASSVTGAGEAFF.

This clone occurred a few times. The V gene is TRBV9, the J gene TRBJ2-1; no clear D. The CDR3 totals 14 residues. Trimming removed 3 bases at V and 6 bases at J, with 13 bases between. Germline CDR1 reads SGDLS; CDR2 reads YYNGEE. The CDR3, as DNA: TGTGCCAGCAGCGAAGCGAACAACCCCAATGAGCAGTTCTTC. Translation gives CASSEANNPNEQFF.

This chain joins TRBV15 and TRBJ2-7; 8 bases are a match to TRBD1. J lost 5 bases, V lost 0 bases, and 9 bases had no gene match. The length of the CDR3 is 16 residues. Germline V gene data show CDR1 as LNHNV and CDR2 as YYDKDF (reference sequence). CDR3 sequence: CATSRDQKTGDHEQYF. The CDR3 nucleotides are TGTGCCACCAGCAGAGATCAAAAGACAGGGGACCACGAGCAGTACTTC.

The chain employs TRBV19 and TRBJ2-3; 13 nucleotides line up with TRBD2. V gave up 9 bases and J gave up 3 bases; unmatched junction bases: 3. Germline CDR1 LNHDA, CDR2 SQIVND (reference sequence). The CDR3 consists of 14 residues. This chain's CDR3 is CASGLAGATDTQYF. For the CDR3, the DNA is TGTGCCAGCGGACTAGCGGGGGCGACAGATACGCAGTATTTT.

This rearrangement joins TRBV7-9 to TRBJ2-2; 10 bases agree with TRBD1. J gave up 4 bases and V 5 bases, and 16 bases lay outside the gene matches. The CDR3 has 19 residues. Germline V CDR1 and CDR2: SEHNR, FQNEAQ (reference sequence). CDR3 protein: CASSPSSVHDRGRTGELFF. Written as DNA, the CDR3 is TGTGCCAGCAGCCCTAGTTCCGTTCATGACAGGGGGCGCACCGGGGAGCTGTTTTTT.